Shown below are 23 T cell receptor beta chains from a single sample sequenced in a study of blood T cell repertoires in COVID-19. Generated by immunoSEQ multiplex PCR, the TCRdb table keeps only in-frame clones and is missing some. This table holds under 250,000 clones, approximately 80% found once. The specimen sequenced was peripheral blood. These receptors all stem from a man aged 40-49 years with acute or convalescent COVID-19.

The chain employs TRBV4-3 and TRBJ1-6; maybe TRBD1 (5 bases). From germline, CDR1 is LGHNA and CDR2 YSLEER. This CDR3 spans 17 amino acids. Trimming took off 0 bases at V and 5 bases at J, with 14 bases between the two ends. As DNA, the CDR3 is TGCGCCAGCAGCCAAGATGCAGGGAGGGACGATAATTCACCCCTCCACTTT. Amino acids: CASSQDAGRDDNSPLHF.

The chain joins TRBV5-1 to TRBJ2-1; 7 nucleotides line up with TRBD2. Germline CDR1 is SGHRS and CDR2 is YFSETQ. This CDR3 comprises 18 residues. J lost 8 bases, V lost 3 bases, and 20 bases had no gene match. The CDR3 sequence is CASSWDSGRGVGRDEQFF. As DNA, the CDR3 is TGCGCCAGCAGCTGGGATAGCGGCCGGGGGGTTGGGAGAGATGAGCAGTTCTTC.

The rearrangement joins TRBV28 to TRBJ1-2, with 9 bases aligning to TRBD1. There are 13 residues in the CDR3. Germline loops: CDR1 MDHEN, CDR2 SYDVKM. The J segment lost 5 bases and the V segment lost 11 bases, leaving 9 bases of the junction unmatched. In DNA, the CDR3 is TGTGCCGGTCGGGACAGGGTGGGATATGGCTACACCTTC. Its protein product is CAGRDRVGYGYTF.

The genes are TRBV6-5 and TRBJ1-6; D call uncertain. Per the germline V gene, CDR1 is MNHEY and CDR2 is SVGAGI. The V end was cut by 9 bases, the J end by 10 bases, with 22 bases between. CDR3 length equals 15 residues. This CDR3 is CASFPARGNDSPLHF. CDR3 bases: TGTGCCAGTTTCCCAGCGAGAGGGAATGACTCACCCCTCCACTTT.

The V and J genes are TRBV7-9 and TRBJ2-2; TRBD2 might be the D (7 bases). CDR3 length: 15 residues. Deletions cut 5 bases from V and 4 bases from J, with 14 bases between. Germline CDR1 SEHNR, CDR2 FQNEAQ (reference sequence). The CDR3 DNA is TGTGCCAGCAGCCGATCGGGGGGCGGCACCGGGGAGCTGTTTTTT. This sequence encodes CASSRSGGGTGELFF.

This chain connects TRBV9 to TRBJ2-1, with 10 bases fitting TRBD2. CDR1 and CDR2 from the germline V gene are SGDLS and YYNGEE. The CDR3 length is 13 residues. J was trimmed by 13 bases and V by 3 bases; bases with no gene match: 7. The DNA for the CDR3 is TGTGCCAGCAGCGCCAGACTAGCGGGCGAACAGTTCTTC. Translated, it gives CASSARLAGEQFF.

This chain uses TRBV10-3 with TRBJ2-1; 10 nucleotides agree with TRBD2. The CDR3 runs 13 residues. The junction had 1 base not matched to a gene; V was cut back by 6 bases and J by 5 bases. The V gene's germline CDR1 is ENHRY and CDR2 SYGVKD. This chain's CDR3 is CAIRAGGDNEQFF. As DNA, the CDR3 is TGTGCCATCAGAGCGGGGGGGGACAATGAGCAGTTCTTC.

The CDR3 DNA is TGTGCCAGCAGCTTCGGACTATCCCAGAGTGAGCAGTTCTTC. It codes for CASSFGLSQSEQFF. The chain recombines TRBV11-3 with TRBJ2-1, with D tentatively TRBD2 (6 bases). The V end lost 3 bases, the J end lost 9 bases, and 15 bases lay between the germline ends. The CDR3 length is 14 residues. Germline-derived CDR1 and CDR2 are SGHNT and YENEEA.

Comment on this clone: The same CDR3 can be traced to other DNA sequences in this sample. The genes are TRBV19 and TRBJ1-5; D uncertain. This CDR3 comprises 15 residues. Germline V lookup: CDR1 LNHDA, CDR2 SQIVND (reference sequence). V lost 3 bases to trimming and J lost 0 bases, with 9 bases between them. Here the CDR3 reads CASSITVYSNQPQHF. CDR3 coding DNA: TGTGCCAGTAGTATTACGGTATATAGCAATCAGCCCCAGCATTTT.

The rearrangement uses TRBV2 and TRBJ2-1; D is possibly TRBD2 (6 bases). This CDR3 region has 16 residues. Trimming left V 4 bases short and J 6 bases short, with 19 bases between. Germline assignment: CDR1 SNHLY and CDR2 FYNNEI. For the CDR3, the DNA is TGTGCCAGCAGTGCCCGACTCGAGGAGGGGTTCAATGAGCAGTTCTTC. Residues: CASSARLEEGFNEQFF.

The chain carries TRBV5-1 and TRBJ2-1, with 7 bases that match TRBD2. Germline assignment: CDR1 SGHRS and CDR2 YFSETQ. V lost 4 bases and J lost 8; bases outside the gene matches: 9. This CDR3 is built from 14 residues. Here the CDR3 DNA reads TGCGCCAGCAGCCCGGGACTAAACGTCGATGAGCAGTTCTTC. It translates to CASSPGLNVDEQFF. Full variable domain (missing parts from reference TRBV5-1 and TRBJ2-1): KAGVTQTPRYLIKTRGQQVTLSCSPISGHRSVSWYQQTPGQGLQFLFEYFSETQRNKGNFPGRFSGRQFSNSRSEMNVSTLELGDSALYLCASSPGLNVDEQFFGPGTRLTVL.

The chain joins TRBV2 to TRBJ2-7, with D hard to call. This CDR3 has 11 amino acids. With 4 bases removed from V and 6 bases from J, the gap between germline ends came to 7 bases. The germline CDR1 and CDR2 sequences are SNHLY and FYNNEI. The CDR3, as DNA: TGTGCCAGCAGTGGTGAGCGCGAGCAGTACTTC. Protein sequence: CASSGEREQYF.

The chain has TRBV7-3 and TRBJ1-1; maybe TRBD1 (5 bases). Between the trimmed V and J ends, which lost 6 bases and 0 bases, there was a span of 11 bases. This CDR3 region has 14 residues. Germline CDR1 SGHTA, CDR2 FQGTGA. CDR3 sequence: CASSSDRVNTEAFF. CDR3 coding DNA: TGTGCCAGCAGTTCCGACAGAGTGAACACTGAAGCTTTCTTT.

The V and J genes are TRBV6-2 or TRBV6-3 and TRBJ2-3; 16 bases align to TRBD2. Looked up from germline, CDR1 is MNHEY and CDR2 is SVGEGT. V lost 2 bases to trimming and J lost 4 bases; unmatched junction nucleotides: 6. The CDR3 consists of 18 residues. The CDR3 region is CASSYPGLAGGPSDTQYF. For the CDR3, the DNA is TGTGCCAGCAGTTACCCGGGACTAGCGGGAGGGCCCTCAGATACGCAGTATTTT.

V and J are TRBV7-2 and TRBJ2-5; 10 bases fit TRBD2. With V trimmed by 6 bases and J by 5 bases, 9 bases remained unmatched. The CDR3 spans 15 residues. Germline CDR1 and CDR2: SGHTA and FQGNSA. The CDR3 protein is CASRPTLAGEETQYF. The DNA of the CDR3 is TGTGCCAGCAGACCGACCCTAGCGGGAGAGGAGACCCAGTACTTC.

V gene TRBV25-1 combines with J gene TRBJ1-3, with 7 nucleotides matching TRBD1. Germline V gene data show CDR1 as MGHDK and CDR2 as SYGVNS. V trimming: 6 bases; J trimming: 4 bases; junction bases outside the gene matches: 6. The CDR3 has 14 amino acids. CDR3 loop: CASSPTGRGNTIYF. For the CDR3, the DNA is TGTGCCAGCAGCCCGACAGGGCGAGGAAACACCATATATTTT.

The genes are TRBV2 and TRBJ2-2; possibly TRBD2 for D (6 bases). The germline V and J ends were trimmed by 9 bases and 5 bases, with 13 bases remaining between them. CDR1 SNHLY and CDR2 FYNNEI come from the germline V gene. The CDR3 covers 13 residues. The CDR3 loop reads CASCERGTGELFF. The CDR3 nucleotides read TGTGCCAGTTGCGAACGGGGGACCGGGGAGCTGTTTTTT.

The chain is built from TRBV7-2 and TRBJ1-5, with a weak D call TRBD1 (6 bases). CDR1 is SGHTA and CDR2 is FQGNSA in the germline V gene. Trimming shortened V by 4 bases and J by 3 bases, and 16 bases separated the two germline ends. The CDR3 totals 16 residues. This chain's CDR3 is CASSSFSGHPNQPQHF. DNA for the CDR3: TGTGCCAGCAGCTCCTTCTCGGGACACCCCAATCAGCCCCAGCATTTT.

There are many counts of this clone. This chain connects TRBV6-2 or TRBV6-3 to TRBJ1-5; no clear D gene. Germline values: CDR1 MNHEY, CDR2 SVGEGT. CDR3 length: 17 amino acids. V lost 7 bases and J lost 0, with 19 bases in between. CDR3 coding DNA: TGTGCCAGCAACCCTATCCCCACTACACTTAGCAATCAGCCCCAGCATTTT. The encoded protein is CASNPIPTTLSNQPQHF.

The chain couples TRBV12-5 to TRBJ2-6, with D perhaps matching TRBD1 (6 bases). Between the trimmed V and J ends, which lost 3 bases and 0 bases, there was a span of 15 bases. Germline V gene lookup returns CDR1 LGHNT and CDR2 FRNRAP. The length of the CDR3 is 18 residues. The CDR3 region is CASGFGRDTGSGANVLTF. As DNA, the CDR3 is TGTGCTAGTGGTTTCGGCCGGGACACCGGCTCTGGGGCCAACGTCCTGACTTTC. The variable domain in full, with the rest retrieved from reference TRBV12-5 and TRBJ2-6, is DARVTQTPRHKVTEMGQEVTMRCQPILGHNTVFWYRQTMMQGLELLAYFRNRAPLDDSGMPKDRFSAEMPDATLATLKIQPSEPRDSAVYFCASGFGRDTGSGANVLTFGAGSRLTVL.

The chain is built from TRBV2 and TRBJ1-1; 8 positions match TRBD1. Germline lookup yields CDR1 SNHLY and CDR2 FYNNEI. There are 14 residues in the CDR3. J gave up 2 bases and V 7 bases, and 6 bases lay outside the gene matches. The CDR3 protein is CASNRQGLNTEAFF. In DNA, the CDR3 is TGTGCCAGCAACCGACAGGGGCTAAACACTGAAGCTTTCTTT. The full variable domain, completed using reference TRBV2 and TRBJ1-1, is EPEVTQTPSHQVTQMGQEVILRCVPISNHLYFYWYRQILGQKVEFLVSFYNNEISEKSEIFDDQFSVERPDGSNFTLKIRSTKLEDSAMYFCASNRQGLNTEAFFGQGTRLTVV.

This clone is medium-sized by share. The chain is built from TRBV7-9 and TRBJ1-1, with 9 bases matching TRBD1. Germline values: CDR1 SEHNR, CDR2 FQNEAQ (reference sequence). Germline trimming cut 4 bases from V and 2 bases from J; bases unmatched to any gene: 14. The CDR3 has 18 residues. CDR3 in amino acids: CASSSGTGWAPINTEAFF. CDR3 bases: TGTGCCAGCAGCTCCGGGACAGGGTGGGCTCCAATTAACACTGAAGCTTTCTTT.

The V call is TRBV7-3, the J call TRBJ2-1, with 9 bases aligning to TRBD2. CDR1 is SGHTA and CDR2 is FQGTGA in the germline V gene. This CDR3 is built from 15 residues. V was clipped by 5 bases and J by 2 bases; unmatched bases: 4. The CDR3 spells CASSPPSGAYNEQFF. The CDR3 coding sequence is TGTGCCAGCAGCCCCCCTAGCGGGGCCTACAATGAGCAGTTCTTC.